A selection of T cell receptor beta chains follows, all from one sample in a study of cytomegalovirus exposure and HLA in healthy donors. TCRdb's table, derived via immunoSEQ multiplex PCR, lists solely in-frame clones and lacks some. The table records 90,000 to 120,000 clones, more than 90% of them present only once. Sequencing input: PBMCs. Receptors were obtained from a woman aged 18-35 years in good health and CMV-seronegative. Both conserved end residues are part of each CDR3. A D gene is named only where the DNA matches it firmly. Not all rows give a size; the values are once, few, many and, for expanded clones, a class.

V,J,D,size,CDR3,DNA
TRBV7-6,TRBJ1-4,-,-,CASSFRGAGEKLFF,TGTGCCAGCAGCTTTCGGGGGGCGGGAGAAAAACTGTTTTTT
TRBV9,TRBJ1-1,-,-,CASSRGGVGTEAFF,TGTGCCAGCTCCCGGGGGGGGGTCGGTACTGAAGCTTTCTTT
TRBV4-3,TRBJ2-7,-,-,CASSPEGTGHYEQYF,TGCGCCAGCAGCCCCGAGGGTACAGGGCACTACGAGCAGTACTTC
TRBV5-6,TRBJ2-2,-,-,CASSWSDGTGELFF,TGTGCCAGCAGTTGGAGCGATGGAACCGGGGAGCTGTTTTTT
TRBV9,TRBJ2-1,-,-,CASSGASYNEQFF,TGTGCCAGCAGTGGGGCCTCCTACAATGAGCAGTTCTTC
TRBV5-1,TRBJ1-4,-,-,CASSSHRLNGEKLFF,TGCGCCAGCAGCTCACACAGGCTTAATGGTGAAAAACTGTTTTTT
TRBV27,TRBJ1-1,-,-,CASSRTTPPEAFF,TGTGCCAGCAGCCGCACTACCCCGCCTGAAGCTTTCTTT
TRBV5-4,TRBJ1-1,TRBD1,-,CASSFGVGDSNTEAFF,TGTGCCAGCAGCTTTGGGGTAGGGGACAGTAACACTGAAGCTTTCTTT
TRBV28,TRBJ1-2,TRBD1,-,CASSSGQGAFYGYTF,TGTGCCAGCAGTTCGGGACAGGGGGCTTTCTATGGCTACACCTTC
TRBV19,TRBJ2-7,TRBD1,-,CASSSTGFRVGEQYF,TGTGCCAGTAGTTCGACAGGGTTTCGAGTAGGCGAGCAGTACTTC
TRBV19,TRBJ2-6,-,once,CASSIAPLVGPGANVLTF,TGTGCCAGTAGTATAGCCCCCCTTGTGGGGCCCGGGGCCAACGTCCTGACTTTC
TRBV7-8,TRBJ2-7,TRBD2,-,CASSGRGVLYEQYF,TGTGCCAGCAGCGGTCGGGGGGTCCTGTACGAGCAGTACTTC
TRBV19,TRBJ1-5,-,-,CASSIFSRGNQPQHF,TGTGCCAGTAGTATATTTTCCAGGGGCAATCAGCCCCAGCATTTT
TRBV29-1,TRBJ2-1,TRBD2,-,CSAALAGGSGGEQFF,TGCAGCGCCGCATTAGCGGGGGGTTCGGGTGGAGAGCAGTTCTTC
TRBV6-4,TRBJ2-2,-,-,CASSEATGELFF,TGTGCCAGCAGTGAGGCCACCGGGGAGCTGTTTTTT
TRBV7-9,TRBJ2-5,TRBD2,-,CASSSSGTRQETQYF,TGTGCCAGCAGCTCGTCCGGGACTAGACAAGAGACCCAGTACTTC
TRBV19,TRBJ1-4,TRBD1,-,CASNTIGQVNEKLFF,TGTGCCAGTAATACAATTGGACAGGTTAATGAAAAACTGTTTTTT
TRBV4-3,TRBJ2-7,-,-,CASSQDGTRTYEQYF,TGCGCCAGCAGCCAAGACGGGACAAGGACCTACGAGCAGTACTTC
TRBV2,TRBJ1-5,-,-,CASSVEGPQPQHF,TGTGCCAGCAGTGTGGAGGGGCCTCAGCCCCAGCATTTT
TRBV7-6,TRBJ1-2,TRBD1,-,CASSGTGGSGYTF,TGTGCCAGCAGCGGGACAGGGGGCTCTGGCTACACCTTC
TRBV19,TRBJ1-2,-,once,CASSAVQGVAGGYTF,TGTGCCAGTAGTGCAGTACAGGGAGTAGCGGGTGGCTACACCTTC
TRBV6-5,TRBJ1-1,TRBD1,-,CASSRQGRDTEAFF,TGTGCCAGCAGCCGACAGGGAAGGGACACTGAAGCTTTCTTT
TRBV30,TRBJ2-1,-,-,CAWSVASGPYNEQFF,TGTGCCTGGAGTGTAGCCAGCGGGCCCTACAATGAGCAGTTCTTC
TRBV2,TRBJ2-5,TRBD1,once,CASGDTGGTRGQETQYF,TGTGCCAGCGGTGATACAGGGGGCACACGTGGACAAGAGACCCAGTACTTC
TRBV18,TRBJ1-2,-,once,CASSPSPGSGYTF,TGTGCCAGCTCACCCAGTCCGGGATCGGGCTACACCTTC
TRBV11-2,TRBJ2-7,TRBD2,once,CASSFTSGAGEQYF,TGTGCCAGCAGCTTTACTAGCGGGGCGGGGGAGCAGTACTTC
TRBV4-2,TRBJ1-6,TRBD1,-,CASSQAVVYAGGPNSPLHF,TGTGCCAGCAGCCAAGCGGTCGTTTATGCAGGGGGTCCTAATTCACCCCTCCACTTT
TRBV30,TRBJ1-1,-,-,CAWSTENTEAFF,TGTGCCTGGAGTACAGAGAACACTGAAGCTTTCTTT
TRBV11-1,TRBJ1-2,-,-,CASSFSSTANYGYTF,TGTGCCAGCAGCTTTAGTTCTACTGCTAACTATGGCTACACCTTC
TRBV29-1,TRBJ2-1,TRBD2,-,CSVVTTGTTRFF,TGCAGCGTTGTCACAACCGGGACTACTCGGTTCTTC
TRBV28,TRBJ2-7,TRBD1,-,CASGRTGTYEQYF,TGTGCCAGCGGGAGGACAGGGACCTACGAGCAGTACTTC
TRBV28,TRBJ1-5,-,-,CASSFRQGTQPQHF,TGTGCCAGCAGTTTTCGTCAGGGGACCCAGCCCCAGCATTTT
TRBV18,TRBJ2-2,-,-,CASSPPGQNTGELFF,TGTGCCAGCTCACCACCGGGACAGAACACCGGGGAGCTGTTTTTT
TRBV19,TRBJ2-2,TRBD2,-,CASRGGAGELFF,TGTGCCAGTAGGGGAGGGGCCGGGGAGCTGTTTTTT
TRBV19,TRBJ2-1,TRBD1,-,CASRDRGGRWNEQFF,TGTGCCAGTAGGGACAGGGGAGGTCGGTGGAATGAGCAGTTCTTC
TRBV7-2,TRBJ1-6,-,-,CASSLVRQGTNSPLHF,TGTGCCAGCAGCTTAGTCAGGCAGGGAACAAATTCACCCCTCCACTTT
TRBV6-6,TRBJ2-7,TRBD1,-,CASSPSGTVKRYEQYF,TGTGCCAGCAGCCCCTCCGGGACAGTCAAGAGATACGAGCAGTACTTC
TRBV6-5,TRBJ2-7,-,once,CASSKRPHQGHEQYF,TGTGCCAGCAGCAAGCGCCCTCACCAGGGTCACGAGCAGTACTTC
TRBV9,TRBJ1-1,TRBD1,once,CASSRGPGTEAFF,TGTGCCAGCAGCAGGGGGCCGGGGACTGAAGCTTTCTTT
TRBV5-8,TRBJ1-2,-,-,CASSPDRIYTF,TGTGCCAGCAGCCCGGACAGAATCTACACCTTC
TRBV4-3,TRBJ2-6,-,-,CASSQASRGHRSSGANVLTF,TGCGCCAGCAGCCAAGCCTCCCGAGGACATCGATCCTCTGGGGCCAACGTCCTGACTTTC
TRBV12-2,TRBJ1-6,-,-,CASRLAFDRGSLDSPLHF,TGTGCAAGTCGCTTAGCGTTTGACAGGGGGTCCCTCGATTCACCCCTCCACTTT
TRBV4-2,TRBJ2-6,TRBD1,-,CASSQDGQGFNSGANVLTF,TGTGCCAGCAGCCAAGATGGACAGGGGTTCAACTCTGGGGCCAACGTCCTGACTTTC
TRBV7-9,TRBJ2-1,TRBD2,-,CASKNVSGGATDEQFF,TGTGCCAGCAAAAATGTTAGCGGGGGGGCGACGGATGAGCAGTTCTTC
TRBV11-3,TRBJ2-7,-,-,CASSLTQVNEQYF,TGTGCCAGCAGCTTGACCCAGGTTAACGAGCAGTACTTC
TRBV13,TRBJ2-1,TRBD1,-,CASSSYTGTGYNEQFF,TGTGCCAGCAGCTCATATACCGGGACAGGGTACAATGAGCAGTTCTTC
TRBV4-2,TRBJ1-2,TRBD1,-,CASSQTGLSRGHGYTF,TGTGCCAGCAGCCAGACGGGGCTGAGCAGGGGGCATGGCTACACCTTC
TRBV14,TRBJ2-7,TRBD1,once,CASSQRQGSYYEQYF,TGTGCCAGCAGCCAACGACAGGGGTCGTACTACGAGCAGTACTTC
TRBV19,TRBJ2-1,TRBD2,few,CASSQLADSYNEQFF,TGTGCCAGTAGTCAACTAGCGGACTCCTACAATGAGCAGTTCTTC
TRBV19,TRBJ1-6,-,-,CASSMVPGSNSPLHF,TGTGCCAGTAGTATGGTTCCGGGGTCTAATTCACCCCTCCACTTT
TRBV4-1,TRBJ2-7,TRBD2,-,CASSQVAGGIYEQYF,TGCGCCAGCAGCCAAGTAGCGGGGGGGATCTACGAGCAGTACTTC
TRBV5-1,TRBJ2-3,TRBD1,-,CASRHGQGAGGALTDTQYF,TGCGCCAGCAGACATGGACAGGGGGCAGGGGGGGCTCTCACAGATACGCAGTATTTT
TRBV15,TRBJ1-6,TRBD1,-,CATSRLTGQGSAPLHF,TGTGCCACCAGCAGATTAACAGGACAGGGAAGCGCACCCCTCCACTTT